This T cell receptor beta chain was profiled in a study of T cells in Graves' hyperthyroidism and ophthalmopathy. Overall study findings and caveats: For ophthalmopathy, model prediction preceded onset by a median roughly 6.3 months. Most expanded thyroid clonotypes above 0.001 recurred in blood.

Amplification yielded TCR beta CDR3 regions, with RNA transcripts as the source. During a first-round RT-PCR of the TCR CDR3, the HTBI primer set was used. TCRdb processed the multiplex PCR reads anew with MiXCR; each CDR3 protein has one entry. Here the sample spans more than 300,000 distinct CDR3 sequences, about a sixth being singletons. This clonotype appeared many times. Its antigen is currently unknown. This CDR3 is built from 15 residues. Germline CDR1 is SNHLY and CDR2 is FYNNEI. V was pared by 5 bases and J by 1 base, with 12 bases between. Specimen: blood. The source of this sequence is a woman in her twenties or thirties with Graves' hyperthyroidism that later progressed to Graves' ophthalmopathy. The chain carries TRBV2 and TRBJ1-5; D is uncertain. This chain's CDR3 is CASSWGLRSNQPQHF. CDR3 coding DNA: TGTGCCAGCAGTTGGGGTTTGAGGAGCAATCAGCCCCAGCATTTT.